In this sample, the clone carrying this T cell receptor beta chain turned up many times. Antigen specificity is unknown. The PCR had 60 Vbeta and 13 Jbeta primers. Using immunoSEQ multiplex PCR, the repertoire was profiled, and TCRdb retains in-frame clones only, with some absent. Counted here are 100,000 to 130,000 clones, approximately 76% occurring once; the ten biggest clones make up about 2.5%. CDR1 and CDR2 (germline): SGDLS, YYNGEE. The CDR3 has 17 residues. V lost 3 bases to trimming and J lost 0 bases, with 13 bases between them. The data stem from a study of cytomegalovirus exposure and HLA in healthy donors. Study-level findings and limits: With later analysis, a missense DCLRE1C variant became linked to TCR beta V- and J-gene trimming.

The sequenced sample consisted of PBMCs. The gene calls are TRBV9 and TRBJ2-6, with D perhaps TRBD1 (7 bases). The receptor was derived from a man aged 18 to 29 in good health and CMV-seronegative. The CDR3 sequence: CASSGQGGRSGANVLTF. The CDR3 DNA reads TGTGCCAGCAGCGGCCAGGGGGGCCGCTCTGGGGCCAACGTCCTGACTTTC.